This TCR beta chain is drawn from a study of blood T cell repertoires in COVID-19. CDR1 and CDR2 (germline): LGHDT, YNNKEL (reference sequence). The CDR3 runs 15 residues. The germline V and J ends were trimmed by 3 bases and 0 bases, with 9 bases remaining between them. Clones were sequenced by immunoSEQ multiplex PCR, and TCRdb holds only the in-frame ones, with some missing. The sample shows 150,000 to 200,000 clones, about 81% of them seen only once. The chain carries TRBV3-1 (or the pseudogene TRBV3-2) and TRBJ1-3; D uncertain. This TCR was sampled from an elderly woman with acute or convalescent COVID-19. What was sequenced was peripheral blood. CDR3: CASSQPGSSGNTIYF. The CDR3, as DNA: TGTGCCAGCAGCCAGCCGGGGTCCTCTGGAAACACCATATATTTT.